Listed below are T cell receptor beta chains from one sample, sequenced in a study of blood T cell repertoires in COVID-19. Assay: immunoSEQ multiplex PCR; the TCRdb copy retains only in-frame clones and omits some. The profile shows about 420,000 clones, roughly 90% of them singletons. The sequenced sample was peripheral blood. Receptors were obtained from a man aged 18 to 29 with COVID-19, enrolled during active disease. Each CDR3 is given without its conserved first and last residue.

J gene | V gene | CDR3 protein
TRBJ1-2 | TRBV29-1 | SVREPVTYGYT
TRBJ1-4 | TRBV3-1/TRBV3-2 | ASSDPGQGYEKLF
TRBJ2-7 | TRBV6-5 | ASKSGLFYEQY
TRBJ1-3 | TRBV27 | ASSLQGPSGNTIY
TRBJ2-7 | TRBV18 | ASSGQSDYEQY
TRBJ2-1 | TRBV6-5 | ASSLAGPYNEQF
TRBJ1-2 | TRBV4-1 | ASQWVRGLYGYT
TRBJ2-3 | TRBV3-1/TRBV3-2 | ASSLSGSSTDTQY
TRBJ2-1 | TRBV7-8 | ASSLIAGAFYNEQF
TRBJ2-6 | TRBV5-4 | ASSLDSSGANVLT
TRBJ2-2 | TRBV5-6 | ASSFLNTGELF
TRBJ2-7 | TRBV20-1 | SAQREYEQY
TRBJ2-1 | TRBV9 | ASSPGRGAYNEQF